This TCR beta chain was observed in a study of cytomegalovirus exposure and HLA in healthy donors. Overall study: Clustering assigned approximately 79% of the 350 to 400 genotyped donors to the Caucasian-associated ancestry cluster.

There are 14 residues in the CDR3. CDR1 and CDR2 (germline): SGHRS, YFSETQ. V shed 0 bases, J shed 5 bases, and the junction held 1 base outside the gene matches. The PCR was carried out with 60 Vbeta primers and 13 Jbeta primers. Profiled with immunoSEQ multiplex PCR; TCRdb holds only in-frame clones, not every one. The sample gives some 91,000 clones, more than 75% of which show up once; around 0.76% is in the top ten. Findings and limits, study-wide: Across donors, most TCRs were seen rarely, yet some public ones were widespread.

On this clone: Its target is not known.

Source material: PBMCs. This chain links TRBV5-1 with TRBJ2-3, with 9 bases fitting TRBD2. The TCR originated in an older woman in good health and CMV-seronegative. The CDR3 is CASSLGTSVDTQYF. In DNA form, the CDR3 reads TGCGCCAGCAGCTTGGGGACTAGCGTAGATACGCAGTATTTT.